This entry lists 2 T cell receptor beta chains sequenced from one sample in a study of technical replicates of blood from several donors. Profiled with immunoSEQ multiplex PCR; TCRdb holds only in-frame clones, not every one. The profile shows almost 90,000 clones, 90% to 95% of them singletons. Material for sequencing was T cells isolated from PBMCs. The receptors were gathered from a human donor in good health.

This chain links TRBV4-2 with TRBJ2-5; D is uncertain. CDR3 length: 15 residues. Germline loops: CDR1 LGHNA, CDR2 YNFKEQ. Deletions cut 1 base from V and 2 bases from J, with 11 bases between. CDR3 residues: CASSQGGGRQETQYF. The DNA for the CDR3 is TGTGCCAGCAGCCAAGGAGGCGGTAGACAAGAGACCCAGTACTTC.

This chain uses TRBV19 with TRBJ1-4; no reliable D call. The CDR3 consists of 14 residues. V dropped 4 bases and J dropped 2 bases, with 8 bases sitting between them. Germline V CDR1 and CDR2: LNHDA, SQIVND (reference sequence). The chain's CDR3 is CASSTRRTNEKLFF. The CDR3 DNA is TGTGCCAGTAGTACCAGGAGGACTAATGAAAAACTGTTTTTT.